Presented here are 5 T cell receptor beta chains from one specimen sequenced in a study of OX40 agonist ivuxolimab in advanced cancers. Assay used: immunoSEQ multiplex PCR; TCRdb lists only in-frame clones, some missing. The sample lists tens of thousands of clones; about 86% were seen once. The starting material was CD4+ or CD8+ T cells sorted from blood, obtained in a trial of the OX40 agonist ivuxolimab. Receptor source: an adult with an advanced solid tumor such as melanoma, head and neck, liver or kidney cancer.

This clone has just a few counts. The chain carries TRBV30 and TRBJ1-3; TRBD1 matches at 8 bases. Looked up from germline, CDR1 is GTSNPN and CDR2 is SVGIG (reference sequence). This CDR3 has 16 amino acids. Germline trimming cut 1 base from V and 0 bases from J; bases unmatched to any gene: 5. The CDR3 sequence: CAWSAGDRYSGNTIYF. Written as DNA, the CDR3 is TGTGCCTGGAGTGCGGGGGACAGGTACTCTGGAAACACCATATATTTT.

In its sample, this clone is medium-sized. The CDR3 loop is CASSQDPGTNQPQHF. The CDR3 region has the DNA TGCGCCAGCAGCCAAGATCCGGGGACAAATCAGCCCCAGCATTTT. This chain connects TRBV4-1 to TRBJ1-5; D may be TRBD1 (6 bases). The ends were cut back, 0 bases at V and 4 bases at J, with 10 bases in the middle. CDR1 and CDR2 (germline): MGHRA, YSYEKL. The CDR3 is made up of 15 amino acids.

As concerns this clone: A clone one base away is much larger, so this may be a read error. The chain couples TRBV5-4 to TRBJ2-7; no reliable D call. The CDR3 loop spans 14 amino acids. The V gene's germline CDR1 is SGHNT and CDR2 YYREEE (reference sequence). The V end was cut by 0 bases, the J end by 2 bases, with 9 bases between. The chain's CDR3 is CASSLGATPYEQYF. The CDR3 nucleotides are TGTGCCAGCAGCTTGGGGGCGACCCCCTACGAGCAGTACTTC.

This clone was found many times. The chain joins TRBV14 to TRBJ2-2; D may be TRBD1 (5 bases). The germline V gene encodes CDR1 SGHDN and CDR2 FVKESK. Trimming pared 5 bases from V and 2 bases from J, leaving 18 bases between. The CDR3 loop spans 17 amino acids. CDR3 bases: TGTGCCAGCAGCAGTGGAAGCAGGGCCGTTAACACCGGGGAGCTGTTTTTT. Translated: CASSSGSRAVNTGELFF.

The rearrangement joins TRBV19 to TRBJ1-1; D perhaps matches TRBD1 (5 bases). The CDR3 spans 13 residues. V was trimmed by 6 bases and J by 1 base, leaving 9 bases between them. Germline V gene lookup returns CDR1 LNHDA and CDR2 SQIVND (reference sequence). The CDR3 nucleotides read TGTGCCAGTAGGAGGGGCGGGAACACTGAAGCTTTCTTT. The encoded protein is CASRRGGNTEAFF.